This TCR beta chain is drawn from a study of T cell changes during pregnancy in multiple sclerosis. The CDR3 totals 16 residues. Per germline, CDR1 LGHNA and CDR2 YNFKEQ. Trimming shortened V by 4 bases and J by 7 bases, and 17 bases separated the two germline ends. The table came from immunoSEQ multiplex PCR; TCRdb's copy has only in-frame clones and leaves some out. This table holds some 93,000 clones, 90% to 95% found once. This clone has only a few counts. V is TRBV4-2 and J is TRBJ1-6; D is perhaps TRBD1 (5 bases). The sample was peripheral blood, taken after pregnancy. The TCR sequence derives from a female donor in good health, enrolled as a control in a pregnancy study. The CDR3 DNA reads TGTGCCAGCAGCCCTACGGGGCGGGGTCCCAATTCACCCCTCCACTTT. Residues: CASSPTGRGPNSPLHF.